This passage covers 5 T cell receptor beta chains from one sample sequenced in a study of T cells in Graves' hyperthyroidism and ophthalmopathy. TCR beta CDR3 region amplification was performed from RNA transcripts. First-round RT-PCR with HTBI primers amplified the TCR CDR3 region. A single record per CDR3 protein comes from TCRdb applying MiXCR to the multiplex PCR reads. The data show hundreds of thousands of distinct CDR3 sequences, with 20% seen just once and approximately 50% held by the top ten. The sample consisted of blood. The receptors stem from a man aged 35-49 years with Graves' ophthalmopathy.

Many counts were recorded for this clonotype. A junction boundary mismatches the germline segment, possibly from a read error. V is TRBV7-7 and J is TRBJ2-1, with 10 bases identical to TRBD2. This CDR3 has 17 residues. CDR1 SSHAT and CDR2 FNYEAQ come from the germline V gene (reference sequence). The CDR3 is CASSLFVAGGSYNEQFF. CDR3 sequence (DNA): TGTGCTAGCAGCTTATTCGTAGCGGGGGGATCCTACAATGAGCAGTTCTTC.

This clonotype was observed at least ten times. This chain connects TRBV7-9 to TRBJ2-5; TRBD2 matches 13 bases. V dropped 5 bases and J dropped 2; count of bases not matched to a gene: 8. Germline values: CDR1 SEHNR, CDR2 FQNEAQ (reference sequence). This CDR3 has 17 amino acids. The chain's CDR3 is CASSHDLTSGRQETQYF. CDR3 DNA: TGTGCCAGCAGCCACGACTTGACTAGCGGGAGGCAAGAGACCCAGTACTTC.

The chain links TRBV3-1 to TRBJ1-2, with 7 bases fitting TRBD1. Trimming removed 1 base from V and 8 bases from J; junction bases left unmatched: 13. The length of the CDR3 is 16 residues. Germline values: CDR1 LGHDT, CDR2 YNNKEL (reference sequence). The CDR3 nucleotides are TGTGCCAGCAGCCAAGTATTTGGCAGGGGGTCAGGGGGCTACACCTTC. It codes for CASSQVFGRGSGGYTF.

This clonotype was seen only a few times. The chain employs TRBV27 and TRBJ1-3, with D possibly being TRBD1 (6 bases). Trimming removed 6 bases at V and 2 bases at J, with 14 bases between. Germline CDR1 and CDR2: MNHEY and SMNVEV (reference sequence). The CDR3 covers 15 residues. The CDR3 nucleotides read TGTGCCAGCAGCTTAACCCAGGGGCCTGGAAACACCATATATTTT. Protein: CASSLTQGPGNTIYF.

This clonotype was counted only a few times. The chain uses TRBV3-1 and TRBJ2-7, with 7 bases fitting TRBD1. The length of the CDR3 is 16 residues. With 0 bases clipped from V and 2 bases from J, the junction kept 7 bases outside the gene matches. From germline, CDR1 is LGHDT and CDR2 YNNKEL (reference sequence). CDR3 amino acids: CASSQEEGAFTYEQYF. The CDR3, as DNA: TGTGCCAGCAGCCAAGAAGAGGGGGCCTTCACCTACGAGCAGTACTTC.